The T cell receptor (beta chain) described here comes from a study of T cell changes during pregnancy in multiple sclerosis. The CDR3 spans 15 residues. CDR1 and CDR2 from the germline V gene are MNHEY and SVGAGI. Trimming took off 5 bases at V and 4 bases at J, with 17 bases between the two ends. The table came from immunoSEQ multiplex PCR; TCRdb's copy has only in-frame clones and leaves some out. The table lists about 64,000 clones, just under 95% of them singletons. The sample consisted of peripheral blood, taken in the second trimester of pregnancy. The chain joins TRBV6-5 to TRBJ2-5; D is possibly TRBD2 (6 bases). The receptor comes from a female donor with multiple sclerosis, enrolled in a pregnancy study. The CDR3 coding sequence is TGTGCCAGCAGTAGGGCCCGCCTGGGGGGAGAGACCCAGTACTTC. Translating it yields CASSRARLGGETQYF.